This T cell receptor (beta chain) was sequenced in a study of T cells after yellow fever vaccination. For this clonotype: Its antigen is not known. A read error is likely, as this CDR3 ends without the conserved phenylalanine or tryptophan.

Study-level points and caveats: It was a weaker secondary response, yet one that peaked faster, at day 5 versus 15. The study re-detected most primary-vaccination clones after the booster (96% CD4, 88% CD8).

Trimming took off 0 bases at V and 1 base at J, with 16 bases between the two ends. CDR1 is MNHEY, CDR2 SMNVEV, per germline (reference sequence). The CDR3 totals 19 residues. Synthesis of TCR cDNA relied on 5'RACE template switching, which attached a universal primer site and UMIs. TCRdb called the 5' RACE reads again in MiXCR, with one record for every CDR3 protein. This table holds 300,000 to 400,000 distinct CDR3 sequences, about 7.8% found once. The starting material was PBMCs, obtained approximately 47 days after the first yellow fever vaccination. The chain recombines TRBV27 with TRBJ2-6; a possible D gene is TRBD2 (7 bases). This clonotype originated in a man aged 18 to 30 who received the YFV17D yellow fever vaccine. This chain's CDR3 is CASSLSIRGGASGANVLTS. The DNA for the CDR3 is TGTGCCAGCAGTTTATCGATTAGGGGGGGCGCGTCTGGGGCCAACGTCCTGACTTCC.